These 19 T cell receptor delta chains originate from one sample sequenced in a study of Vδ1+ human thymocytes. Findings of the study overall: Thymic TRG and TRD repertoires appeared highly polyclonal.

For these receptors, no antigen is known. Sequences come from RNA converted to cDNA by reverse transcription. CDR3 amplicons came from multiplex PCR with pooled V-gene forward and constant-region reverse primers. TCRdb called clones from the multiplex PCR reads again using CATT. The sample carries about 75,000 delta-chain clones, about 30% recorded once. Material: Vdelta1+ gamma-delta thymocytes from the thymus. Described subset: FACS-sorted CD3+ TCRalphabeta- TCRVdelta1+ TCRVdelta2- thymocytes. The source of these receptors is a boy under two years old who had congenital heart surgery.

This chain links TRDV1 with TRDJ1; no firm D call. The V end lost 1 base, the J end lost 1 base, and 16 bases lay between the germline ends. Germline V gene data show CDR1 as TSWWSYY and CDR2 as QGS. The CDR3 is 17 residues long. CDR3 in DNA: TGTGCTCTTGGGGAACCCAATCGGTTCCCCTTCACCGATAAACTCATCTTT. As protein: CALGEPNRFPFTDKLIF.

This clone was recorded a few times. The V gene is TRDV1, the J gene TRDJ1; 13 positions agree with TRDD3. CDR1 and CDR2 from the germline V gene are TSWWSYY and QGS. The CDR3 loop spans 25 amino acids. V dropped 0 bases and J dropped 4; count of bases not matched to a gene: 29. CDR3 sequence: CALGELHPPWVSLGDTLPINDKLIF. CDR3 sequence (DNA): TGTGCTCTTGGGGAACTACATCCCCCCTGGGTCTCACTGGGGGATACGCTACCTATAAACGATAAACTCATCTTT.

The chain joins TRDV1 to TRDJ1, with TRDD3 identical over 12 bases. CDR1 is TSWWSYY, CDR2 QGS, per germline. The CDR3 consists of 22 residues. With 5 bases clipped from V and 0 bases from J, the junction kept 22 bases outside the gene matches. The CDR3 reads CALGPALNLNWGIPIHTDKLIF. The CDR3 DNA follows: TGTGCTCTTGGGCCGGCGCTCAATCTCAACTGGGGGATACCCATTCACACCGATAAACTCATCTTT.

This clone showed up just a few times. J is TRDJ1 and V is TRDV1; D might be TRDD3 (5 bases). The CDR3 extends over 19 amino acids. From germline, CDR1 is TSWWSYY and CDR2 QGS. The V and J ends lost 1 base and 0 bases respectively, with 21 bases between them. CDR3 DNA: TGTGCTCTTGGGGAACCCCGATTGAAACGGGGGTCATACACCGATAAACTCATCTTT. Its protein product is CALGEPRLKRGSYTDKLIF.

V gene TRDV1 combines with J gene TRDJ1; possibly TRDD2 or TRDD3 for D (5 bases each). The CDR3 length is 20 residues. Deletions cut 2 bases from V and 0 bases from J, with 25 bases between. Germline V gives CDR1 TSWWSYY, CDR2 QGS. This CDR3 is CALGESNLPFEGGYTDKLIF. The CDR3 nucleotides are TGTGCTCTTGGGGAATCAAACCTACCGTTTGAGGGGGGGTACACCGATAAACTCATCTTT.

This clone came up a few times. This chain uses TRDV1 with TRDJ1; 8 bases align to TRDD3. The CDR3 sequence is 18 residues long. Germline assignment: CDR1 TSWWSYY and CDR2 QGS. V trimming: 3 bases; J trimming: 0 bases; junction bases outside the gene matches: 12. The CDR3 sequence is CALGDFPYWGAYTDKLIF. In DNA form, the CDR3 reads TGTGCTCTTGGGGATTTTCCGTACTGGGGGGCGTACACCGATAAACTCATCTTT.

This clone was seen more than once but under ten times. The chain recombines TRDV1 with TRDJ1; D gene unclear. The germline V gene has CDR1 TSWWSYY and CDR2 QGS. V lost 2 bases to trimming and J lost 3 bases, with 10 bases between them. CDR3 length: 14 residues. For the CDR3, the DNA is TGTGCTCTTGGGGAAGGTCTAATGTCCGATAAACTCATCTTT. The encoded protein is CALGEGLMSDKLIF.

This chain joins TRDV1 and TRDJ1, with 12 bases identical to TRDD3. CDR1 is TSWWSYY, CDR2 QGS, per germline. J was trimmed by 4 bases and V by 4 bases; bases with no gene match: 16. The CDR3 extends over 19 amino acids. DNA for the CDR3: TGTGCTCTTGGGGTGACCGAACATACCACTGGGGGATACCTCGATAAACTCATCTTT. It is translated as CALGVTEHTTGGYLDKLIF.

The rearrangement links TRDV1 to TRDJ1; 11 positions agree with TRDD3. V was pared by 3 bases and J by 10 bases, with 13 bases of the junction left unmatched. Germline V CDR1 and CDR2: TSWWSYY, QGS. The CDR3 has 16 residues. CDR3 bases: TGTGCTCTTGGGGACTTCTTAGTACTGGGGGATAGGGGACTCATCTTT. Its translation: CALGDFLVLGDRGLIF.

Comments on this clone: The junction does not match germline at one end; this may be a read error. The chain has TRDV1 and TRDJ1; 9 bases line up with TRDD3. This CDR3 is 20 amino acids long. CDR1 is TSWWSYY and CDR2 is QGS in the germline V gene. CDR3 nucleotide sequence: TGTGCTCTTAGGGAACTTGGCCCTCCTAGGAACTGGGGGACTACCGATAAACTCATCTTT. Translating it yields CALRELGPPRNWGTTDKLIF.

V usage is TRDV1 and J usage is TRDJ1; 13 nucleotides align to TRDD3. The V segment lost 3 bases and the J segment 0 bases; nucleotides outside the gene matches: 31. Germline CDR1 TSWWSYY, CDR2 QGS. The CDR3 covers 26 residues. The CDR3 nucleotides read TGTGCTCTTGGGGACTTTACTACCTTCACTCCTGTACTGGGGGATACGCTCCGACCGTACACCGATAAACTCATCTTT. It translates to CALGDFTTFTPVLGDTLRPYTDKLIF.

This chain connects TRDV1 to TRDJ1, with no clear D. The ends were cut back, 5 bases at V and 0 bases at J, with 16 bases in the middle. The CDR3 is 16 residues long. Germline assignment: CDR1 TSWWSYY and CDR2 QGS. CDR3 protein: CALGMAPGGYTDKLIF. DNA of the CDR3: TGTGCTCTTGGGATGGCCCCCGGAGGTTACACCGATAAACTCATCTTT.

This chain links TRDV1 with TRDJ1; D is perhaps TRDD2 (5 bases). Trimming took 4 bases from V and 1 from J, leaving 22 bases between them. The CDR3 covers 18 residues. CDR1 and CDR2 from the germline V gene are TSWWSYY and QGS. The CDR3 DNA follows: TGTGCTCTTGGGGTAAAGACTTTCCTGCCAGGAATCACCGATAAACTCATCTTT. Translation gives CALGVKTFLPGITDKLIF.

In this sample, this clone turned up a few times. The V gene is TRDV1, the J gene TRDJ1; weak D call: TRDD3 (5 bases). This CDR3 is 19 amino acids long. V was shortened by 4 bases and J by 1 base, with 25 bases between the two germline ends. Germline CDR1 reads TSWWSYY; CDR2 reads QGS. DNA of the CDR3: TGTGCTCTTGGGGCAACCCGGGGGCCCTCAACTCTAACCACCGATAAACTCATCTTT. Protein: CALGATRGPSTLTTDKLIF.

In regard to this clone: An end of the junction does not agree with germline; a read error may underlie this. The J gene is TRDJ1, the V gene TRDV1; TRDD3 agrees at 13 bases. Germline V CDR1 and CDR2: TSWWSYY, QGS. The CDR3 contains 22 residues. The CDR3 here is CALGSRPWTGGYAWEYTNKLIF. CDR3 sequence (DNA): TGTGCTCTTGGGTCCCGCCCTTGGACTGGGGGATACGCGTGGGAGTACACCAATAAACTCATCTTT.

This clone occurred a few times. The chain is built from TRDV1 and TRDJ1; D not resolved. CDR1 is TSWWSYY, CDR2 QGS, per germline. This CDR3 has 13 amino acids. The V gene lost 2 bases and the J gene lost 4 bases, with 8 bases spanning the gap. The CDR3 sequence is CALGEAGVDKLIF. CDR3 in DNA: TGTGCTCTTGGGGAAGCAGGGGTCGATAAACTCATCTTT.

This clone was counted a few times. The chain recombines TRDV1 with TRDJ1, with 7 bases lining up with TRDD3. Germline CDR1 TSWWSYY, CDR2 QGS. The CDR3 runs to 18 residues. With 2 bases clipped from V and 0 bases from J, the junction kept 12 bases outside the gene matches. CDR3 nucleotide sequence: TGTGCTCTTGGGGAATTCGTGACCCTGGGGGCTAACACCGATAAACTCATCTTT. Residues: CALGEFVTLGANTDKLIF.

There are a few counts of this clone. V gene TRDV1 combines with J gene TRDJ1, with 9 bases aligning to TRDD3. The CDR3 totals 19 residues. With V trimmed by 2 bases and J by 0 bases, 13 bases remained unmatched. Germline V gene lookup returns CDR1 TSWWSYY and CDR2 QGS. In DNA, the CDR3 is TGTGCTCTTGGGGAATGTTCGGGCTACTGGGGGAGATACACCGATAAACTCATCTTT. Translation: CALGECSGYWGRYTDKLIF.

The V gene is TRDV1, the J gene TRDJ1, with 8 bases fitting TRDD3. CDR3 length: 17 amino acids. V dropped 4 bases and J dropped 1; count of bases not matched to a gene: 11. The germline V gene encodes CDR1 TSWWSYY and CDR2 QGS. CDR3 nucleotide sequence: TGTGCTCTTGGGGGCCGTTTTAACTGGGGGGGCACCGATAAACTCATCTTT. Encoded protein: CALGGRFNWGGTDKLIF.